This TCR beta chain was found in a study of chemoradiotherapy in HPV16-positive cancers. TCRdb keeps only in-frame clones here, not all; method: immunoSEQ multiplex PCR. The data show about 5,000 clones, approximately 72% seen once. V was trimmed by 4 bases and J by 0 bases, leaving 7 bases between them. Germline loops: CDR1 MNHEY, CDR2 SVGAGI. This CDR3 is built from 14 residues. Collection of the sample occurred from a patient who underwent chemoradiotherapy. This receptor was obtained from a human donor with HPV-associated anogenital cancer. The V and J genes are TRBV6-5 and TRBJ1-3; D possibly corresponds to TRBD1 (6 bases). The CDR3 bases are TGTGCCAGCAGTTTACAGGGCTCTGGAAACACCATATATTTT. The encoded protein is CASSLQGSGNTIYF.